This T cell receptor (beta chain) was recovered during a study of T cell responses to AZD1222 COVID-19 vaccine. Germline V gene data show CDR1 as SEHNR and CDR2 as FQNEAQ (reference sequence). CDR3 size: 12 residues. Trimming pared 2 bases from V and 10 bases from J, leaving 9 bases between. On this clone: Its cognate antigen is unknown.

Here immunoSEQ multiplex PCR was the method, and the copy in TCRdb shows in-frame clones only, minus some. There are fewer than 120,000 clones in the sample; about 95% occur only once, and about 3% lies in the top ten. Overall study findings and caveats: Clonal diversity may have been underestimated, and the donors were mostly white British, with more females than males.

The chain combines TRBV7-9 with TRBJ2-4; no definite D call. The sequencing used peripheral blood, collected 28 days after the second AZD1222 dose. The TCR comes from an adult who received the AZD1222 COVID-19 vaccine. In nucleotides, the CDR3 is TGTGCCAGCAGCTTATCGGCGGTTATTCAGTACTTC. Protein: CASSLSAVIQYF.